Below, 19 T cell receptor beta chains from the same sample are listed, as sequenced in a study of beta chain features in type 1 diabetes. General study results and limits: Researchers report that Type 1 diabetes patients had moderately but significantly shorter TCRB CDR3s across all four CD4+ subsets.

The study reverse transcribed the entire isolated RNA, so it sequenced expressed TCRB transcripts. The method was immunoSEQ multiplex PCR; TCRdb's version includes in-frame clones alone and lacks a portion of them. Of 95,000 to 150,000 clones in the sample, around 15% were seen once. The antigens for these receptors are not known. The source material was central memory CD4+ T cells from blood. Receptors were obtained from a man aged 25 to 45 with type 1 diabetes.

The chain employs TRBV4-2 and TRBJ2-3, with 13 bases that match TRBD2. Germline-derived CDR1 and CDR2 are LGHNA and YNFKEQ. Trimming cost V 1 base and J 1 base; bases outside gene matches: 2. The CDR3 contains 17 residues. This chain's CDR3 is CASSQGLAGGGTDTQYF. In nucleotides, the CDR3 is TGTGCCAGCAGCCAAGGACTAGCGGGGGGCGGCACAGATACGCAGTATTTT.

The rearrangement uses TRBV7-9 and TRBJ2-1, with D hard to call. Germline CDR1 and CDR2: SEHNR and FQNEAQ (reference sequence). The CDR3 sequence is 15 residues long. V lost 5 bases and J 6 bases, leaving 17 bases between the germline ends. The CDR3 bases are TGTGCCAGCAGCGTAATGGGAAGAAGGCCCAATGAGCAGTTCTTC. The encoded protein is CASSVMGRRPNEQFF.

The V and J genes are TRBV7-2 and TRBJ1-3; no reliable D call. The CDR3 spans 17 residues. Trimming cost V 0 bases and J 0 bases, with 12 bases left between them. The germline V gene encodes CDR1 SGHTA and CDR2 FQGNSA. CDR3 in DNA: TGTGCCAGCAGCTTAGCCGCCACAGTGTACTCTGGAAACACCATATATTTT. Its protein product is CASSLAATVYSGNTIYF.

This clone was detected a few times. This chain uses TRBV29-1 with TRBJ2-7; a weak D match, TRBD2 (5 bases). This CDR3 is 13 amino acids long. Germline CDR1 is SQVTM and CDR2 is ANQGSEA. V was shortened by 7 bases and J by 1 base, with 14 bases between the two germline ends. The CDR3 DNA follows: TGCAGCGCCGGGGATACAGCATCCTACGAGCAGTACTTC. Translating gives CSAGDTASYEQYF.

The chain uses TRBV19 and TRBJ1-2, with D tentatively TRBD1 (5 bases). The V and J ends lost 4 bases and 4 bases respectively, with 16 bases between them. Germline V gene data show CDR1 as LNHDA and CDR2 as SQIVND (reference sequence). This CDR3 contains 15 residues. CDR3: CASSTDSDLPYGYTF. The CDR3 DNA follows: TGTGCCAGTAGTACAGACAGTGACCTTCCCTATGGCTACACCTTC.

The sample holds a few counts of this clone. The chain combines TRBV11-3 with TRBJ1-2, with 7 bases fitting TRBD1. CDR1 is SGHNT and CDR2 is YENEEA in the germline V gene. This CDR3 contains 13 residues. V shed 5 bases, J shed 8 bases, and the junction held 8 bases outside the gene matches. The CDR3 coding sequence is TGTGCCAGCAGCCGAGGACAGGAAGACGGCTACACCTTC. Translated, it gives CASSRGQEDGYTF.

This clone turned up a few times. The rearrangement joins TRBV7-8 to TRBJ1-5; D not certain. Between the trimmed V and J ends, which lost 2 bases and 4 bases, there was a span of 9 bases. Germline lookup yields CDR1 SGHVS and CDR2 FQNEAQ. This CDR3 comprises 14 residues. CDR3 DNA: TGTGCCAGCAGCTTAAGCGACTTAAATCAGCCCCAGCATTTT. Its translation: CASSLSDLNQPQHF.

V gene TRBV9 combines with J gene TRBJ1-6; possible D gene TRBD1, 6 bases. The CDR3 totals 15 residues. Germline V gene sequence: CDR1 SGDLS, CDR2 YYNGEE. Trimming left V 0 bases short and J 8 bases short, with 12 bases between. The CDR3 coding sequence is TGTGCCAGCAGCGTAGGGGGGGCAGCCCATTCACCCCTCCACTTT. Residues: CASSVGGAAHSPLHF.

In this sample, this clone turned up a few times. The J gene is TRBJ1-4, the V gene TRBV6-6; 7 positions match TRBD1. Per the germline V gene, CDR1 is MNHNY and CDR2 is SVGAGI (reference sequence). This CDR3 is built from 14 residues. V lost 5 bases, J lost 4 bases, and 4 bases stayed unmatched. CDR3 region: CASSRDSFNEKLFF. In DNA, the CDR3 is TGTGCCAGCAGTCGGGACAGCTTTAATGAAAAACTGTTTTTT.

In this sample, this clone turned up a few times. The rearrangement links TRBV9 to TRBJ2-3, with D perhaps matching TRBD1 (7 bases). Germline-derived CDR1 and CDR2 are SGDLS and YYNGEE. The CDR3 covers 15 residues. Trimming took 0 bases from V and 5 from J, leaving 13 bases between them. The CDR3 is CASSVGRQGGDTQYF. The CDR3 bases are TGTGCCAGCAGCGTAGGGCGACAGGGAGGAGATACGCAGTATTTT.

The CDR3 DNA follows: TGTGCCTGGACCCCCCAGGGGGCGGATTGGGAGACCCAGTACTTC. Translation: CAWTPQGADWETQYF. The genes are TRBV30 and TRBJ2-5; 8 nucleotides agree with TRBD1. V lost 4 bases to trimming and J lost 5 bases; unmatched junction nucleotides: 12. The CDR3 totals 15 residues. Per germline, CDR1 GTSNPN and CDR2 SVGIG (reference sequence).

This clone was found a few times. The chain employs TRBV5-1 and TRBJ1-6; D is unclear. The CDR3 runs 15 residues. Germline V gene sequence: CDR1 SGHRS, CDR2 YFSETQ. Trimming took off 0 bases at V and 7 bases at J, with 11 bases between the two ends. CDR3 sequence reads: CASSLGSSGNSPLHF. The CDR3 DNA is TGCGCCAGCAGCTTGGGTTCTTCAGGAAATTCACCCCTCCACTTT.

CDR3 DNA: TGTGCCAGCAGCCAAGACAACAGGGGCGCCTCTGGAAACACCATATATTTT. Protein product: CASSQDNRGASGNTIYF. This rearrangement joins TRBV14 to TRBJ1-3; 7 bases match TRBD1. The CDR3 extends over 17 amino acids. Germline V gene lookup returns CDR1 SGHDN and CDR2 FVKESK. J was trimmed by 0 bases and V by 0 bases; bases with no gene match: 5.

The gene calls are TRBV2 and TRBJ1-1; 9 bases line up with TRBD1. V lost 4 bases to trimming and J lost 1 base; unmatched junction nucleotides: 4. The CDR3 covers 15 residues. Germline V gene lookup returns CDR1 SNHLY and CDR2 FYNNEI. The CDR3 reads CASSGNRGPNTEAFF. CDR3 sequence (DNA): TGTGCCAGCAGTGGAAACAGGGGGCCGAACACTGAAGCTTTCTTT.

This clone has at least ten counts. The rearrangement joins TRBV11-2 to TRBJ1-3; D perhaps matches TRBD1 (5 bases). CDR1 and CDR2 (germline): SGHAT, FQNNGV. This CDR3 spans 16 amino acids. The V and J ends lost 1 base and 3 bases respectively, with 13 bases between them. CDR3 sequence (DNA): TGTGCCAGCAGCTTAGTCCCCGGGGCCGGTGGAAACACCATATATTTT. Translating gives CASSLVPGAGGNTIYF.

This chain joins TRBV11-2 and TRBJ2-5; perhaps D is TRBD1 or TRBD2 (6 bases each). The CDR3 contains 16 residues. The V and J ends lost 4 bases and 1 base respectively, with 16 bases between them. In germline, CDR1 is SGHAT, CDR2 FQNNGV. The CDR3 DNA sequence: TGTGCCAGCAGCTCGCCCCCGGGGGCTGGCCAAGAGACCCAGTACTTC. This sequence encodes CASSSPPGAGQETQYF.

The chain links TRBV18 to TRBJ1-4; D remains unclear. CDR3 length: 14 residues. Trimming stripped 2 bases from V and 3 bases from J, with 7 bases between. Germline V gene lookup returns CDR1 KGHSH and CDR2 LQKENI. The CDR3 region has the DNA TGTGCCAGCTCACCAAACGCTGCTAATGAAAAACTGTTTTTT. Translating it yields CASSPNAANEKLFF.

The CDR3 DNA is TGCGCCAGCAGCCAGTGGACAGGGGTTAACACTGAAGCTTTCTTT. The encoded protein is CASSQWTGVNTEAFF. This sequence joins TRBV4-3 and TRBJ1-1; 9 positions match TRBD1. CDR3 length equals 15 residues. Per the germline V gene, CDR1 is LGHNA and CDR2 is YSLEER. Losses at the gene ends were 3 bases for V and 2 bases for J; bases not matched to a gene: 4.

The chain employs TRBV4-2 and TRBJ2-2; 7 bases are a match to TRBD1. The trim removed 2 bases at V and 7 bases at J, leaving 7 bases unmatched. The CDR3 spans 15 residues. CDR1 LGHNA and CDR2 YNFKEQ come from the germline V gene. The CDR3 here is CASSQPLTGVGELFF. In DNA form, the CDR3 reads TGTGCCAGCAGCCAACCTTTAACAGGGGTCGGGGAGCTGTTTTTT.